This TCR beta chain came from a study of blood T cell repertoires in COVID-19. Study-wide background: There were acute and convalescent COVID-19 samples, and they came from the United States, Italy and Spain.

Germline values: CDR1 SQVTM, CDR2 ANQGSEA. The V and J ends lost 0 bases and 1 base respectively, with 12 bases between them. The CDR3 loop spans 15 amino acids. Per the study methods: Reference gene primers were amplified, and this amplification served to estimate nucleated cell counts. Assay used: immunoSEQ multiplex PCR; TCRdb lists only in-frame clones, some missing. For V, J and clone size, that table is used; D and trimming come from the DNA. The sample has fewer than 500,000 clones, about 85% seen once. The sequencing sample was made of PBMCs or T cells enriched from blood (not recorded which). The sequence was obtained from a woman aged 18-29 years who had recovered from COVID-19. The chain links TRBV29-1 to TRBJ1-1; D gene ambiguous. CDR3 bases: TGCAGCGTTGAAGATGTCGAGATTAAGAACACTGAAGCTTTCTTT. Protein: CSVEDVEIKNTEAFF. The full variable domain, completed using reference TRBV29-1 and TRBJ1-1, is SAVISQKPSRDICQRGTSLTIQCQVDSQVTMMFWYRQQPGQSLTLIATANQGSEATYESGFVIDKFPISRPNLTFSTLTVSNMSPEDSSIYLCSVEDVEIKNTEAFFGQGTRLTVV.